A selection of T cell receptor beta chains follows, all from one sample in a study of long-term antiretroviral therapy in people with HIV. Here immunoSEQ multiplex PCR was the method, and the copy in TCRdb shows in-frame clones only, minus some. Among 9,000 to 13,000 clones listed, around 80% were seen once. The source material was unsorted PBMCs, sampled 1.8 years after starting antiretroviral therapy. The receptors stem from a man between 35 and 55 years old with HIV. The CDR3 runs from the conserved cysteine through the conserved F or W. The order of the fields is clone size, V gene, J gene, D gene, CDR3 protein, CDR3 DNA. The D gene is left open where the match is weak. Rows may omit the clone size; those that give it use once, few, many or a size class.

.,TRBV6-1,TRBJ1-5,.,CASSERTVYNQPQHF,TGTGCCAGCAGTGAACGGACAGTCTACAATCAGCCCCAGCATTTT
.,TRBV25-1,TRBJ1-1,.,CASSEYHNTEAFF,TGTGCCAGCAGTGAATATCATAACACTGAAGCTTTCTTT
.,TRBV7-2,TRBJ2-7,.,CASSLVKEGPRYF,TGTGCCAGCAGCTTAGTAAAGGAAGGCCCCAGGTACTTC
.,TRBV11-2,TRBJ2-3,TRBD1,CASSSRGTGLSSGTDTQYF,TGTGCCAGCAGCTCCCGCGGGACAGGGTTGAGTAGCGGGACAGATACGCAGTATTTT
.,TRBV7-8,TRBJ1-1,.,CASSFLGPRSHGGMNTEAFF,TGTGCCAGCAGCTTCCTGGGCCCAAGATCACATGGGGGCATGAACACTGAAGCTTTCTTT
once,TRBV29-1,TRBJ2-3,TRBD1,CSVPGQAQYF,TGCAGCGTCCCGGGACAGGCGCAGTATTTT
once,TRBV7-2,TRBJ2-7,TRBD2,CASSLREINEQYF,TGTGCCAGCAGCTTGCGGGAGATCAACGAGCAGTACTTC
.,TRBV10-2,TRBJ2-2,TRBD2,CASSEVASGTGGELFF,TGCGCCAGCAGTGAGGTAGCTAGCGGGACCGGCGGGGAGCTGTTTTTT
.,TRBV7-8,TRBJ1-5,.,CASSLVVRPVLNQPQHF,TGTGCCAGCAGCTTAGTGGTTAGGCCAGTCCTCAATCAGCCCCAGCATTTT
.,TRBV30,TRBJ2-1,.,CAWSDVGLWGEQFF,TGTGCCTGGAGTGATGTCGGGCTTTGGGGTGAGCAGTTCTTC
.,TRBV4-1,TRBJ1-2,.,CASSQAHGYTF,TGCGCCAGCAGCCAAGCCCATGGCTACACCTTC
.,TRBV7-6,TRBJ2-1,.,CASSLPTVGSEPYNEQFF,TGTGCCAGCAGCTTACCTACGGTCGGGAGCGAACCCTACAATGAGCAGTTCTTC
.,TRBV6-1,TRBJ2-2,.,CASTPTSTGELFF,TGTGCCAGCACCCCCACGTCGACCGGGGAGCTGTTTTTT
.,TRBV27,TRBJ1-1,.,CASSLSTVGGTEAFF,TGTGCCAGCAGTTTATCGACGGTGGGGGGGACTGAAGCTTTCTTT
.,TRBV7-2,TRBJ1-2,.,CASSADSYGYTF,TGTGCCAGCAGCGCGGACAGCTATGGCTACACCTTC
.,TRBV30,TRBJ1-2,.,CAWGDRGYGYTF,TGTGCCTGGGGGGACCGAGGCTATGGCTACACCTTC
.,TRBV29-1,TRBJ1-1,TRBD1,CSVADRATEAFF,TGCAGCGTGGCGGACAGGGCTACTGAAGCTTTCTTT
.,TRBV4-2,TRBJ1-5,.,CASRFGGQPQHF,TGTGCCAGCAGGTTCGGGGGTCAGCCCCAGCATTTT
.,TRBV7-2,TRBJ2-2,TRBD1,CASSLIGRGYSTGELFF,TGTGCCAGCAGCTTAATCGGCAGGGGGTATTCCACCGGGGAGCTGTTTTTT
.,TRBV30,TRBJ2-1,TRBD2,CAWRGWGLAGQDEQFF,TGTGCCTGGAGGGGCTGGGGACTAGCGGGGCAGGATGAGCAGTTCTTC
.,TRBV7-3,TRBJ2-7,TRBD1,CASSLTGGYSYEQYF,TGTGCCAGCAGCTTGACAGGGGGCTACTCCTACGAGCAGTACTTC
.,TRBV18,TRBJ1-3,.,CASSSRSEDGNTIYF,TGTGCCAGCTCAAGCAGGTCAGAGGACGGAAACACCATATATTTT
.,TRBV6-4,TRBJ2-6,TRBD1,CASSRGGSGANVLTF,TGTGCCAGCAGTCGAGGGGGCAGTGGGGCCAACGTCCTGACTTTC
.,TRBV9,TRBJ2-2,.,CASSPGPGGPNTGELFF,TGTGCCAGCAGCCCTGGGCCAGGAGGTCCGAACACCGGGGAGCTGTTTTTT